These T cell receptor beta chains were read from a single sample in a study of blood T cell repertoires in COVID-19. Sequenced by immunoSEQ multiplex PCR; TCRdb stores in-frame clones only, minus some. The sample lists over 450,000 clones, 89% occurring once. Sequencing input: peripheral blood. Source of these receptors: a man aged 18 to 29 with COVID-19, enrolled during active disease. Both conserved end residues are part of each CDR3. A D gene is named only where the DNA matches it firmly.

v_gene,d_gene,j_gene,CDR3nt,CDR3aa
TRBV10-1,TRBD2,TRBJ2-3,TGCGCCAGCAGTCCAACTAGCGGGGGCACAGATACGCAGTATTTT,CASSPTSGGTDTQYF
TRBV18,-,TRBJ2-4,TGTGCCAGCTCACGAATCCAGGGGGGCAAAAACATTCAGTACTTC,CASSRIQGGKNIQYF
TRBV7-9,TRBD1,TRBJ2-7,TGTGCCAGCAGCTCGGACAGGGGGTTCTACGAGCAGTACTTC,CASSSDRGFYEQYF
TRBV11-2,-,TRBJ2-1,TGTGCCAGCAGCCCTGGAGGGAGCGATGAGCAGTTCTTC,CASSPGGSDEQFF
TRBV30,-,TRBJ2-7,TGTGCCTGGAGTACCCAGGGGCTAGGGGAGCAGTACTTC,CAWSTQGLGEQYF
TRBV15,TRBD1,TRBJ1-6,TGTGCCACCCAACAGGGGGAGGCCTATAATTCACCCCTCCACTTT,CATQQGEAYNSPLHF
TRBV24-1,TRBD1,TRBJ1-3,TGTGCCACCCCCGAACAGGGGCCCTCTGGAAACACCATATATTTT,CATPEQGPSGNTIYF
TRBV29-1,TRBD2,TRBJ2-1,TGCAGCGTTGAAGGGTACCAGCGGGAGCGGAACAATGAGCAGTTCTTC,CSVEGYQRERNNEQFF
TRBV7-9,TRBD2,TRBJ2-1,TGTGCCAGCAGCTTAATAGCGGGGGGGAATGAGCAGTTCTTC,CASSLIAGGNEQFF
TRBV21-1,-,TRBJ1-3,TGTGCCAGCAGCAAAGGAGTCCGAATCCTAGGGGACACCATATATTTT,CASSKGVRILGDTIYF
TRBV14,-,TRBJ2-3,TGTGCCAGCAGCCCCTGGCGGAGCGAGGATACAGATACGCAGTATTTT,CASSPWRSEDTDTQYF
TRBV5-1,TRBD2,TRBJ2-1,TGCGCCAGCAGCTTGGCCGCGCGGGAGGACTATTCGGTATGGAGCTCCTACAATGAGCAGTTCTTC,CASSLAAREDYSVWSSYNEQFF
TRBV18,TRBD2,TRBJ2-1,TGTGCCAGCTCACCCCCGGGACTAGCGTACAATGAGCAGTTCTTC,CASSPPGLAYNEQFF
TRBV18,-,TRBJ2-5,TGTGCCAGCTCACCTTCGTCGCGGGCTGAGACCCAGTACTTC,CASSPSSRAETQYF
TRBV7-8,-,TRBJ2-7,TGTGCCAGCACCCCCGCGGAAAGCTCCTACGAGCAGTACTTC,CASTPAESSYEQYF